This T cell receptor (beta chain) was captured by sequencing in a study of cytomegalovirus exposure and HLA in healthy donors. The protocol was immunoSEQ multiplex PCR, while the TCRdb copy is restricted to in-frame clones and leaves out a portion. This table holds about 160,000 clones, about 90% found once. Germline-derived CDR1 and CDR2 are MNHEY and SMNVEV (reference sequence). V was clipped by 6 bases and J by 5 bases; unmatched bases: 6. This CDR3 region has 14 residues. This rearrangement joins TRBV27 to TRBJ1-4; 7 bases match TRBD1. The receptor was derived from a woman in her 30s in good health and CMV-seronegative. What was sequenced was PBMCs. This CDR3 is CASSGRQGNEKLFF. The CDR3 coding sequence is TGTGCCAGCAGCGGAAGACAGGGAAATGAAAAACTGTTTTTT.